This T cell receptor (beta chain) was sequenced in a study of T-cell reconstitution after alpha-beta-depleted transplantation in children. This CDR3 contains 13 residues. The germline V and J ends were trimmed by 6 bases and 6 bases, with 15 bases remaining between them. Germline V CDR1 and CDR2: DFQATT, SNEGSKA (reference sequence). Study findings and constraints: As was reported, about two months after transplant, alpha-beta T cells came from several hundred expanded graft clones. A year post-transplant, T-cell counts and diversity derived mostly from newly produced T cells. The high TCRbeta diversity at day 60 in some patients came from surviving recipient T cells and thymic progenitors.

Unique molecular identifiers were used to barcode this TCRbeta library. TCRdb re-called the PCR reads through MiXCR, storing one row per CDR3 protein. The sample lists about 580,000 distinct CDR3 sequences; over 20% were seen once. In the case of this clonotype: Its antigen is undetermined.

The sequence derives from a boy under two years old with Wiskott-Aldrich syndrome, due to receive a stem cell transplant. The sequencing used PBMCs, collected before TCRalphabeta/CD19-depleted stem cell transplant. The chain combines TRBV20-1 with TRBJ2-4, with D possibly matching TRBD2 (5 bases). This CDR3 is CSAGGPILNIQYF. As DNA, the CDR3 is TGCAGTGCCGGCGGGCCCATCTTAAACATTCAGTACTTC.